The 5 T cell receptor beta chains listed next were all sequenced from one sample in a study of type 1 regulatory T cells. TCRdb itself ran the reads through MiXCR, one entry per CDR3 protein. The repertoire holds about 39,000 distinct CDR3 sequences, with 9% to 15% as singletons. No antigens are known for them. The source material was cultured non-Tr1 T cells, either the whole culture or a sorted T cell fraction (not recorded which). Source of these receptors: a human donor in good health.

This clonotype was counted ten times or more. The V gene is TRBV28, the J gene TRBJ2-7; D could derive from TRBD1 or TRBD2 (5 bases each). This CDR3 spans 13 amino acids. Germline V gene data show CDR1 as MDHEN and CDR2 as SYDVKM. Trimming pared 3 bases from V and 5 bases from J, leaving 11 bases between. CDR3 DNA: TGTGCCAGCAGTTTTGGGACCGGGGACGAGCAGTACTTC. It specifies CASSFGTGDEQYF.

This clonotype was counted many times. J is TRBJ2-3 and V is TRBV6-1, with TRBD1 identical over 9 bases. Per the germline V gene, CDR1 is MNHNS and CDR2 is SASEGT. The CDR3 consists of 15 residues. The V gene end was trimmed by 3 bases and the J gene end by 9 bases; junction bases not matched to a gene: 10. The CDR3, as DNA: TGTGCCAGCAGTGAGAGGGGGACAGGGATTGAAACGCAGTATTTT. Amino acids: CASSERGTGIETQYF.

This clonotype was seen a handful of times. J is TRBJ2-2 and V is TRBV7-9; a possible D gene is TRBD1 (5 bases). Trimming cost V 5 bases and J 4 bases, with 11 bases left between them. Germline-derived CDR1 and CDR2 are SEHNR and FQNEAQ (reference sequence). The CDR3 has 14 residues. The CDR3 region is CASSPRRGTGELFF. CDR3 nucleotides: TGTGCCAGCAGCCCCCGAAGGGGCACCGGGGAGCTGTTTTTT.

This clonotype has at least ten counts. This chain connects TRBV20-1 to TRBJ2-2; tentative D call: TRBD2 (7 bases). The CDR3 spans 13 residues. Germline assignment: CDR1 DFQATT and CDR2 SNEGSKA (reference sequence). The CDR3 DNA is TGCAGCTCCTCCGGGGGGCGAACCGGGGAGCTGTTTTTT. The encoded protein is CSSSGGRTGELFF.

This clonotype rates as large (0.1 to 1%). The rearrangement uses TRBV5-1 and TRBJ2-5, with 10 bases that match TRBD2. This CDR3 is built from 15 residues. V shed 6 bases, J shed 4 bases, and the junction held 9 bases outside the gene matches. Germline V gene sequence: CDR1 SGHRS, CDR2 YFSETQ. CDR3 DNA: TGCGCCAGCATCCTGGGACTAGCGCCCGGAGAGACCCAGTACTTC. It encodes CASILGLAPGETQYF.